This paragraph reports one TCR beta chain. Its antigen is unknown. This sample was included in a study of blood T cells in healthy people across ages. For the study at large: Capturing about one barcoded beta molecule per two T cells was achieved by template switching.

Primers used in a second PCR of about 7 to 11 cycles were a sample-barcoded 5' primer and a J-beta primer mix. Tags on each cDNA molecule came from a template-switch adaptor with 12 random nucleotides. Using its own MiXCR run on the 5' RACE reads, TCRdb lists one record per CDR3 protein. The table has about 1.7 million distinct CDR3 sequences, 28% seen once. Germline CDR1 and CDR2: LGHDT and YNNKEL (reference sequence). The CDR3 covers 15 residues. V was pared by 4 bases and J by 1 base, with 2 bases of the junction left unmatched. Study results and caveats: Shifts in expanded clonotypes may have been confounded by donor CMV status, which was unknown. Per million T cells, the diversity of TCR beta decreased roughly linearly as age advanced.

V and J are TRBV3-1 and TRBJ1-1, with TRBD1 identical over 11 bases. This sequence was found in a woman aged 25 to 39 in good health. The sample taken for sequencing was blood. DNA for the CDR3: TGTGCCAGCAGCCCGGGACAGGGGGAGAACACTGAAGCTTTCTTT. Amino acids: CASSPGQGENTEAFF.